A single sample gave rise to the 8 T cell receptor beta chains below, sequenced in a study of T-cell memory formation after mild COVID-19. TCRdb independently ran MiXCR on the 5' RACE reads; one entry per CDR3 protein. The data contain fewer than 350,000 distinct CDR3 sequences, less than 20% of them singletons. The sequencing input was PBMCs or a T cell subset sorted from them (not recorded which). These receptors were collected from a young man who had mild COVID-19 (a few samples of this study predate the infection). Cell type and time point are not known.

Concerning this clonotype: The DNA is omitted, as the CDR3 cannot be located on it reliably, and the CDR3 follows TCRdb's listing. The rearrangement joins TRBV5-1 to TRBJ2-2; the table names TRBD1, a call not compared with the DNA. The germline V gene encodes CDR1 SGHRS and CDR2 YFSETQ. The CDR3 adds up to 16 amino acids, both ends counted. The CDR3 sequence is CASSVGSGIGTGELIF.

Many counts were recorded for this clonotype. The V call is TRBV11-2, the J call TRBJ2-1, with D possibly matching TRBD2 (7 bases). The CDR3 contains 15 residues. From germline, CDR1 is SGHAT and CDR2 FQNNGV. The V and J ends lost 0 bases and 5 bases respectively, with 11 bases between them. This CDR3 is CASSLDGGLHNEQFF. In DNA form, the CDR3 reads TGTGCCAGCAGCTTAGACGGGGGGCTGCACAATGAGCAGTTCTTC.

Many counts were recorded for this clonotype. The J gene is TRBJ1-6, the V gene TRBV7-9; 7 bases are shared with TRBD1. This CDR3 contains 17 residues. With 1 base clipped from V and 6 bases from J, the junction kept 9 bases outside the gene matches. The V gene's germline CDR1 is SEHNR and CDR2 FQNEAQ (reference sequence). CDR3: CASSLGAPGGSNSPLHF. The CDR3 nucleotides are TGTGCCAGCAGCTTAGGGGCCCCAGGGGGAAGTAATTCACCCCTCCACTTT. The variable domain in full, completed from reference TRBV7-9 and TRBJ1-6, reads DTGVSQNPRHKITKRGQNVTFRCDPISEHNRLYWYRQTLGQGPEFLTYFQNEAQLEKSRLLSDRFSAERPKGSFSTLEIQRTEQGDSAMYLCASSLGAPGGSNSPLHFGNGTRLTVT.

The table lists this clonotype with a few counts. This chain connects TRBV7-8 to TRBJ1-2; D unclear. Per the germline V gene, CDR1 is SGHVS and CDR2 is FQNEAQ. V shed 5 bases and J shed 8 bases, with 9 bases lying between them. The CDR3 sequence is 11 residues long. DNA for the CDR3: TGTGCCAGCAGCGGATATCGGGGCTACACCTTC. It encodes CASSGYRGYTF.

This clonotype was picked up a small number of times. This sequence joins TRBV5-1 and TRBJ2-7; the match to TRBD2 covers 7 bases. Germline V gene sequence: CDR1 SGHRS, CDR2 YFSETQ. The V and J ends lost 4 bases and 5 bases, in that order; junction bases with no gene match: 12. CDR3 length: 15 residues. For the CDR3, the DNA is TGCGCCAGCAGCGGGGGAGAAGCGGGGTTCGACGAGCAGTACTTC. Translation gives CASSGGEAGFDEQYF.

This clonotype was observed many times. CDR3 sequence (DNA): TGCGCCAGCAGAACAACCGGGGAGCTGTTTTTT. This translates into CASRTTGELFF. The rearrangement uses TRBV5-1 and TRBJ2-2; no reliable D call. V lost 5 bases, J lost 5 bases, and 4 bases lay in between. This CDR3 spans 11 amino acids. Germline CDR1 is SGHRS and CDR2 is YFSETQ.

The V call is TRBV10-2, the J call TRBJ2-2, with D possibly matching TRBD1 (6 bases). With 3 bases removed from V and 6 bases from J, the gap between germline ends came to 8 bases. The CDR3 loop spans 13 amino acids. Germline CDR1 WSHSY, CDR2 SAAADI. In DNA, the CDR3 is TGCGCCAGCAGTGACCAGGGGCCCGGGGAGCTGTTTTTT. It translates to CASSDQGPGELFF.

This clonotype was observed a few times. This chain connects TRBV4-1 to TRBJ2-2; a weak D match, TRBD1 (6 bases). The germline gives CDR1 MGHRA, CDR2 YSYEKL. CDR3 length equals 15 residues. Trimming left V 1 base short and J 6 bases short, with 12 bases between. The CDR3 spells CASSQAGASPGELFF. The CDR3 DNA sequence: TGCGCCAGCAGCCAAGCAGGGGCTAGCCCCGGGGAGCTGTTTTTT.